These 20 T cell receptor beta chains originate from one sample sequenced in a study of patients and donors after allogeneic stem cell transplantation. TCRdb re-called the RT-PCR reads with MiXCR, one entry per CDR3 protein. The data hold around 30,000 distinct CDR3 sequences, with 37% observed a single time. The specimen sequenced was blood, either unsorted or a sorted T cell fraction (not recorded which). The receptors stem from a human donor who was either an allogeneic HSCT recipient or a stem cell or donor lymphocyte infusion donor (not recorded which). It is not recorded whose cells these are; they may come from a transplant donor.

This clonotype was detected a few times. A read error may produce the germline difference seen at one junction end. This chain uses TRBV5-1 with TRBJ2-1; D might be TRBD2 (6 bases). The CDR3 runs to 14 residues. CDR1 is SGHRS and CDR2 is YFSETQ in the germline V gene. CDR3 coding DNA: TGCGCCAGCAGCGGCGGGACGGACTACAATGAGCGGTTCTTC. Amino acid sequence: CASSGGTDYNERFF.

The chain uses TRBV24-1 and TRBJ1-5; D remains unclear. Between the trimmed V and J ends, which lost 2 bases and 3 bases, there was a span of 4 bases. The CDR3 runs to 13 residues. Germline V gives CDR1 KGHDR, CDR2 SFDVKD. CDR3 residues: CATSDSPNQPQHF. The CDR3 DNA reads as TGTGCCACCAGTGATTCGCCCAATCAGCCCCAGCATTTT.

This rearrangement joins TRBV10-1 to TRBJ1-5; no clear D. The CDR3 runs to 13 residues. Germline CDR1 and CDR2: WNHNN and SYGVQD (reference sequence). Trimming pared 5 bases from V and 3 bases from J, leaving 8 bases between. The CDR3: CASSPSLNQPQHF. The CDR3 nucleotides are TGCGCCAGCAGTCCCTCCCTCAATCAGCCCCAGCATTTT.

This chain joins TRBV7-6 and TRBJ2-7; no clear D gene. CDR3 length: 14 residues. V was pared by 5 bases and J by 5 bases, with 16 bases between. Germline V gives CDR1 SGHVS, CDR2 FNYEAQ. CDR3 loop: CASSPLRGLHEQYF. The CDR3 nucleotides read TGTGCCAGCAGCCCACTACGCGGTTTGCACGAGCAGTACTTC.

There are a few counts of this clonotype. The V call is TRBV13, the J call TRBJ1-2; D gene ambiguous. Germline-derived CDR1 and CDR2 are PRHDT and FYEKMQ (reference sequence). The CDR3 consists of 12 residues. The V end was cut by 1 base, the J end by 8 bases, with 8 bases between. The CDR3 loop reads CASSLEVGGYTF. In nucleotides, the CDR3 is TGTGCCAGCAGCTTAGAAGTTGGGGGCTACACCTTC.

In its sample, this clonotype was seen many times. In DNA form, the CDR3 reads TGCAGCGTTGGTAGCTCTGGAAACACCATATATTTT. Protein: CSVGSSGNTIYF. The chain has TRBV29-1 and TRBJ1-3; no definite D call. This CDR3 is 12 amino acids long. Trimming removed 4 bases at V and 0 bases at J, with 4 bases between. Germline-derived CDR1 and CDR2 are SQVTM and ANQGSEA.

This clonotype was counted a single time. The V call is TRBV6-1, the J call TRBJ2-3; D assignment may be TRBD1 or TRBD2 (6 bases each). The CDR3 spans 14 residues. V dropped 8 bases and J dropped 5 bases, with 17 bases sitting between them. Germline loops: CDR1 MNHNS, CDR2 SASEGT. Written as DNA, the CDR3 is TGTGCCAGCGGGCTCCGGGGGCATGAAGATACGCAGTATTTT. Translation gives CASGLRGHEDTQYF.

The chain is built from TRBV7-2 and TRBJ2-5; TRBD1 matches 7 bases. The V gene's germline CDR1 is SGHTA and CDR2 FQGNSA. This CDR3 has 15 residues. J gave up 2 bases and V 2 bases, and 5 bases lay outside the gene matches. CDR3 DNA sequence: TGTGCCAGCAGCTTAAGGACAGGAGAACAAGAGACCCAGTACTTC. It encodes CASSLRTGEQETQYF.

The genes are TRBV25-1 and TRBJ1-4; D not resolved. The V and J ends lost 2 bases and 5 bases respectively, with 15 bases between them. The CDR3 has 16 residues. Germline assignment: CDR1 MGHDK and CDR2 SYGVNS. For the CDR3, the DNA is TGTGCCAGCAGTGAACGGAACAGCCCACGGAATGAAAAACTGTTTTTT. This encodes CASSERNSPRNEKLFF.

This clonotype was observed a handful of times. The V call is TRBV12-3 or TRBV12-4, the J call TRBJ1-6; D uncertain. V was clipped by 4 bases and J by 7 bases, with 11 bases between them. This CDR3 is 14 amino acids long. The CDR3 DNA follows: TGTGCCAGCAGTTCAACCAATATGAATTCACCCCTCCACTTT. It encodes CASSSTNMNSPLHF.

Note on this clonotype: At one end, the junction sequence differs from germline, possibly due to a read error. This chain links TRBV6-2 or TRBV6-3 with TRBJ1-2; possibly TRBD1 for D (5 bases). From germline, CDR1 is MNHEY and CDR2 SVGEGT. The CDR3 extends over 15 amino acids. The CDR3 DNA sequence: TGTGCCAGCAGTTACTACCGGGACGGGTCCTATAGCTACACCTTC. It is translated as CASSYYRDGSYSYTF.

The chain combines TRBV9 with TRBJ2-3; D possibly corresponds to TRBD1 (6 bases). V was clipped by 4 bases and J by 2 bases, with 14 bases between them. Germline V gives CDR1 SGDLS, CDR2 YYNGEE. This CDR3 contains 15 residues. In nucleotides, the CDR3 is TGTGCCAGCAGCTACGACAGGAGCTTCACAGATACGCAGTATTTT. It is translated as CASSYDRSFTDTQYF.

CDR3 sequence (DNA): TGCGCCAGCAGCCAAGTTTTTCTAGCGGGCAATGAGCAGTTCTTC. Translating it yields CASSQVFLAGNEQFF. V and J are TRBV4-3 and TRBJ2-1; 8 bases align to TRBD2. V shed 1 base and J 6 bases; nucleotides not matched to a gene: 5. The germline gives CDR1 LGHNA, CDR2 YSLEER. The CDR3 length is 15 residues.

This clonotype was counted a few times. The chain couples TRBV4-2 to TRBJ1-5; D gene ambiguous. Per germline, CDR1 LGHNA and CDR2 YNFKEQ. This CDR3 has 16 residues. V dropped 0 bases and J dropped 1 base, with 10 bases sitting between them. The CDR3, as DNA: TGTGCCAGCAGCCAAGATTCAGGTGGAAGCAATCAGCCCCAGCATTTT. Translation: CASSQDSGGSNQPQHF.

The V and J genes are TRBV6-1 and TRBJ1-4; 7 bases agree with TRBD1. The germline CDR1 and CDR2 sequences are MNHNS and SASEGT. The trim removed 6 bases at V and 6 bases at J, leaving 7 bases unmatched. This CDR3 is 14 amino acids long. The CDR3 DNA follows: TGTGCCAGCAGCAAGACAGGGCGCTATGAAAAACTGTTTTTT. It yields the protein CASSKTGRYEKLFF.

This clonotype turned up a few times. The chain recombines TRBV5-1 with TRBJ2-1; TRBD1 matches at 7 bases. CDR1 SGHRS and CDR2 YFSETQ come from the germline V gene. The CDR3 contains 15 residues. Trimming removed 6 bases from V and 0 bases from J; junction bases left unmatched: 6. For the CDR3, the DNA is TGCGCCAGCAAGTGGTGGGACAGCTCCTACAATGAGCAGTTCTTC. As protein: CASKWWDSSYNEQFF.

The chain uses TRBV29-1 and TRBJ1-2, with D perhaps matching TRBD1 (5 bases). Germline values: CDR1 SQVTM, CDR2 ANQGSEA. The CDR3 length is 12 residues. Trimming shortened V by 0 bases and J by 8 bases, and 10 bases separated the two germline ends. For the CDR3, the DNA is TGCAGCGTTGAAGATTCTGGGGACGGCTACACCTTC. It specifies CSVEDSGDGYTF. Full variable domain (rest looked up from reference TRBV29-1 and TRBJ1-2): SAVISQKPSRDICQRGTSLTIQCQVDSQVTMMFWYRQQPGQSLTLIATANQGSEATYESGFVIDKFPISRPNLTFSTLTVSNMSPEDSSIYLCSVEDSGDGYTFGSGTRLTVV.

The rearrangement links TRBV20-1 to TRBJ1-2; D remains unclear. This CDR3 is built from 12 residues. The ends were cut back, 1 base at V and 3 bases at J, with 6 bases in the middle. CDR1 and CDR2 (germline): DFQATT, SNEGSKA (reference sequence). CDR3: CSARGRDYGYTF. The CDR3 bases are TGCAGTGCTAGAGGGAGGGACTATGGCTACACCTTC.

The chain couples TRBV5-1 to TRBJ2-7; possibly TRBD2 for D (5 bases). Germline CDR1 is SGHRS and CDR2 is YFSETQ. The V end lost 4 bases, the J end lost 3 bases, and 8 bases lay between the germline ends. The CDR3 loop spans 12 amino acids. The CDR3 nucleotides are TGCGCCAGCAGCCCCGACTACTACGAGCAGTACTTC. It encodes CASSPDYYEQYF.

The rearrangement uses TRBV20-1 and TRBJ1-3; D unresolved. CDR1 and CDR2 (germline): DFQATT, SNEGSKA (reference sequence). The V and J ends lost 1 base and 4 bases respectively, with 11 bases between them. This CDR3 comprises 14 residues. The DNA for the CDR3 is TGCAGTGCTAGAGGAGGGAATATCGGAAACACCATATATTTT. It yields the protein CSARGGNIGNTIYF.